Presented here are 9 T cell receptor beta chains from one specimen sequenced in a study of shared clonotypes between healthy human individuals. TCRdb keeps only in-frame clones here, not all; method: immunoSEQ multiplex PCR. Of some 510,000 clones detected, about four fifths appear once; the ten largest clones hold 13%. Sequencing used PBMCs. These receptor sequences come from a woman aged 40 to 50 in good health. Some clones in this sample may be carry-over from other donors' samples.

This chain connects TRBV7-8 to TRBJ2-1, with 8 bases aligning to TRBD2. Germline V gene sequence: CDR1 SGHVS, CDR2 FQNEAQ. Losses at the gene ends were 2 bases for V and 3 bases for J; bases not matched to a gene: 6. The CDR3 loop spans 16 amino acids. CDR3 coding DNA: TGTGCCAGCAGCTTAAATGGTCTAGCGGGCTACAATGAGCAGTTCTTC. This gives the protein CASSLNGLAGYNEQFF.

The rearrangement uses TRBV2 and TRBJ1-4; D remains unclear. V was clipped by 6 bases and J by 12 bases, with 14 bases between them. The CDR3 is 12 amino acids. Germline V CDR1 and CDR2: SNHLY, FYNNEI. DNA for the CDR3: TGTGCCAGCAGGCGGGAAATGATGGAACTGTTTTTT. Translation: CASRREMMELFF.

The genes are TRBV19 and TRBJ2-5, with 7 bases fitting TRBD1. Germline V gene sequence: CDR1 LNHDA, CDR2 SQIVND (reference sequence). This CDR3 spans 15 amino acids. After removal of 4 bases from V and 5 bases from J, the junction contained 10 bases not matched to a gene. DNA for the CDR3: TGTGCCAGTAGTAAAGGGACAGCTGCAGGGGAGACCCAGTACTTC. Translating it yields CASSKGTAAGETQYF.

V and J are TRBV14 and TRBJ2-7; D gene uncertain. The V end was cut by 0 bases, the J end by 3 bases, with 15 bases between. The germline V gene encodes CDR1 SGHDN and CDR2 FVKESK. This CDR3 is built from 16 residues. DNA of the CDR3: TGTGCCAGCAGCCAAGATTTCGGAAGTGTTCTCTACGAGCAGTACTTC. Translation gives CASSQDFGSVLYEQYF.

V gene TRBV27 combines with J gene TRBJ1-4; TRBD1 might be the D (5 bases). The V end lost 2 bases, the J end lost 3 bases, and 16 bases lay between the germline ends. The CDR3 length is 17 residues. Germline V gene sequence: CDR1 MNHEY, CDR2 SMNVEV (reference sequence). CDR3 residues: CASSLKPPTVSNEKLFF. CDR3 nucleotide sequence: TGTGCCAGCAGTTTAAAACCCCCGACAGTCTCTAATGAAAAACTGTTTTTT.

The V and J genes are TRBV6-5 and TRBJ1-4; 9 nucleotides line up with TRBD1. The CDR3 spans 14 residues. From germline, CDR1 is MNHEY and CDR2 SVGAGI. V lost 6 bases, J lost 7 bases, and 6 bases stayed unmatched. CDR3 loop: CASSPDRGGEKLFF. CDR3 bases: TGTGCCAGCAGCCCCGACAGGGGGGGTGAAAAACTGTTTTTT.

The chain carries TRBV18 and TRBJ2-1; 13 nucleotides line up with TRBD2. V dropped 5 bases and J dropped 2; count of bases not matched to a gene: 12. Germline V CDR1 and CDR2: KGHSH, LQKENI. CDR3 length equals 19 residues. CDR3 protein: CASSSTGTSGTTAYNEQFF. The CDR3 DNA sequence: TGTGCCAGCTCATCAACCGGGACTAGCGGGACCACGGCCTACAATGAGCAGTTCTTC.

The rearrangement joins TRBV25-1 to TRBJ1-4, with D unclear. The CDR3 has 16 amino acids. CDR1 MGHDK and CDR2 SYGVNS come from the germline V gene. Trimming pared 2 bases from V and 0 bases from J, leaving 10 bases between. CDR3 loop: CASSERRVATNEKLFF. As DNA, the CDR3 is TGTGCCAGCAGTGAAAGGCGGGTGGCAACTAATGAAAAACTGTTTTTT.

The chain couples TRBV6-5 to TRBJ1-1; 9 nucleotides align to TRBD1. The CDR3 totals 14 residues. Trimming cost V 6 bases and J 1 base; bases outside gene matches: 3. The V gene's germline CDR1 is MNHEY and CDR2 SVGAGI. CDR3 sequence reads: CASSRDRENTEAFF. CDR3 DNA: TGTGCCAGCAGCAGGGACAGGGAGAACACTGAAGCTTTCTTT.